The 9 T cell receptor beta chains presented below share a single source sample, sequenced in a study of OX40 agonist ivuxolimab in advanced cancers. Sequencing was performed with immunoSEQ multiplex PCR; in TCRdb, only in-frame clones are kept and a portion is missing. This sample has about 19,000 clones, with approximately 80% found just once. The input for sequencing was CD4+ or CD8+ T cells sorted from blood, taken in a trial of the OX40 agonist ivuxolimab. The receptors were sampled from an adult with an advanced solid tumor such as melanoma, head and neck, liver or kidney cancer.

The genes are TRBV7-3 and TRBJ2-7; D assignment may be TRBD1 or TRBD2 (7 bases each). V lost 5 bases to trimming and J lost 0 bases, with 17 bases between them. The CDR3 is 16 residues long. The germline V gene has CDR1 SGHTA and CDR2 FQGTGA. CDR3 in DNA: TGTGCCAGCAGCCAGGGGGGGCCACTGAGCTCCTACGAGCAGTACTTC. Amino acid sequence: CASSQGGPLSSYEQYF.

V gene TRBV27 combines with J gene TRBJ2-7; D perhaps matches TRBD2 (5 bases). The V gene's germline CDR1 is MNHEY and CDR2 SMNVEV (reference sequence). V gave up 0 bases and J gave up 4 bases, with 7 bases separating them. CDR3 length equals 13 residues. CDR3 sequence reads: CASSLSRGYEQYF. CDR3 bases: TGTGCCAGCAGTTTATCCAGAGGGTACGAGCAGTACTTC.

In DNA, the CDR3 is TGTGCCACCAGCAGAGATTGGTCGAATTTGCCTTATGGCTACACCTTC. Its protein is CATSRDWSNLPYGYTF. The chain uses TRBV15 and TRBJ1-2; D gene ambiguous. Trimming stripped 0 bases from V and 5 bases from J, with 16 bases between. Germline V gives CDR1 LNHNV, CDR2 YYDKDF (reference sequence). CDR3 length: 16 residues.

This chain uses TRBV4-3 with TRBJ1-6, with a tentative D call TRBD1 (5 bases). The V and J ends lost 1 base and 9 bases respectively, with 13 bases between them. The CDR3 covers 15 residues. Germline loops: CDR1 LGHNA, CDR2 YSLEER. DNA for the CDR3: TGCGCCAGCAGCCAAGTCCAGGGCTCCTCTTCACCCCTCCACTTT. Amino acid sequence: CASSQVQGSSSPLHF.

The genes are TRBV7-2 and TRBJ2-7; the D gene is possibly TRBD2 (5 bases). Germline CDR1 reads SGHTA; CDR2 reads FQGNSA. V lost 5 bases and J lost 1, with 18 bases in between. The CDR3 is 16 residues long. The CDR3 DNA sequence: TGTGCCAGCAGCCCCCCGAGTTTCGGGGAATCCTACGAGCAGTACTTC. It yields the protein CASSPPSFGESYEQYF.

The rearrangement joins TRBV7-8 to TRBJ1-1; TRBD1 matches at 9 bases. The CDR3 spans 14 residues. Unmatched junction bases numbered 6, after V lost 5 bases and J lost 5 bases. The germline CDR1 and CDR2 sequences are SGHVS and FQNEAQ. The CDR3 loop is CASSNTGGGTEAFF. CDR3 nucleotide sequence: TGTGCCAGCAGCAACACAGGGGGCGGGACTGAAGCTTTCTTT. Full variable domain (rest looked up from reference TRBV7-8 and TRBJ1-1): GAGVSQSPRYKVAKRGQDVALRCDPISGHVSLFWYQQALGQGPEFLTYFQNEAQLDKSGLPSDRFFAERPEGSVSTLKIQRTQQEDSAVYLCASSNTGGGTEAFFGQGTRLTVV.

This rearrangement joins TRBV7-3 to TRBJ2-7, with D possibly being TRBD2 (6 bases). V shed 2 bases and J shed 6 bases, with 11 bases lying between them. Germline CDR1 is SGHTA and CDR2 is FQGTGA. This CDR3 is 13 amino acids long. CDR3 nucleotides: TGTGCCAGCAGCTTAGCGCCCGGGGGCGAGCAGTACTTC. It specifies CASSLAPGGEQYF.

The chain uses TRBV4-1 and TRBJ2-7; no firm D call. The V gene's germline CDR1 is MGHRA and CDR2 YSYEKL. Trimming cost V 5 bases and J 2 bases, with 4 bases left between them. CDR3 length: 11 residues. CDR3 sequence (DNA): TGCGCCAGCAGCTCTACCTACGAGCAGTACTTC. Translation gives CASSSTYEQYF.

The genes are TRBV6-4 and TRBJ2-7; a weak D match, TRBD2 (5 bases). The CDR3 is 13 amino acids. V dropped 4 bases and J dropped 6 bases, with 13 bases sitting between them. Per the germline V gene, CDR1 is MRHNA and CDR2 is SNTAGT. The CDR3: CASSGSLGSEQYF. The CDR3 nucleotides are TGTGCCAGCAGTGGTTCCTTGGGGAGCGAGCAGTACTTC.